This TCR beta chain was recovered during a study of blood T cell repertoires in COVID-19. Overall study: Some COVID-19 samples were acute and others convalescent; all came from the United States, Italy and Spain. T cells, B-cell-depleted T cells, or PBMCs supplied cDNA or gDNA.

The CDR3 spans 16 residues. V was pared by 3 bases and J by 3 bases, with 14 bases between. Germline values: CDR1 KGHSH, CDR2 LQKENI. It was during active infection that Seattle patients were enrolled and then longitudinally followed. TCRdb keeps only in-frame clones here, not all; method: immunoSEQ multiplex PCR. The sample holds around 180,000 clones; over 65% are singletons and the top ten take 15% to 20%. The V gene is TRBV18, the J gene TRBJ2-2, with D tentatively TRBD2 (5 bases). The sequenced sample was peripheral blood. This receptor was taken from a person aged 65-85 years with COVID-19, enrolled during active disease. As DNA, the CDR3 is TGTGCCAGCTCACCCGTCCTCGGGGTGGACACCGGGGAGCTGTTTTTT. Its translation is CASSPVLGVDTGELFF.